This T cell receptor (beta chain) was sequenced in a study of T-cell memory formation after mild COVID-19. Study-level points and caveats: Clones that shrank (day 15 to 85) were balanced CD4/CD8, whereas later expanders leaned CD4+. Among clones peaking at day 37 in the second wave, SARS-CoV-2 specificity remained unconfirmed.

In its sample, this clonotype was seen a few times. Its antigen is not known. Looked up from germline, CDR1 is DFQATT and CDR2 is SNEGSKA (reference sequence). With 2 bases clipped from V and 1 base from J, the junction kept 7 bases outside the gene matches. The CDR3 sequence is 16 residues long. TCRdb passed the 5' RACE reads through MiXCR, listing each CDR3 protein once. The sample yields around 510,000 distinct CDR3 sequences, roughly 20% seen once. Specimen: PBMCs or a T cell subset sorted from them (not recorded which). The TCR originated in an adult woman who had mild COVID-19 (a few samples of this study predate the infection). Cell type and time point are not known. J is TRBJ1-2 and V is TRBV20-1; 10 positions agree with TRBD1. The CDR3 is CSARRFGTGVNYGYTF. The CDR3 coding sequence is TGCAGTGCTAGAAGGTTCGGGACAGGGGTTAACTATGGCTACACCTTC.